This T cell receptor (beta chain) came from a study of T cell responses to AZD1222 COVID-19 vaccine. V was pared by 7 bases and J by 5 bases, with 14 bases between. This CDR3 has 13 residues. Clones were sequenced by immunoSEQ multiplex PCR, and TCRdb holds only the in-frame ones, with some missing. Of more than 95,000 clones in the sample, 80% to 90% were seen once. V is TRBV12-3 or TRBV12-4 and J is TRBJ1-1; D gene unclear. This TCR derives from an adult in good health. The material sequenced was peripheral blood, taken on day 0 of AZD1222 vaccination. The CDR3 is CASTRSGETEAFF. In DNA, the CDR3 is TGTGCCAGCACCCGTTCGGGAGAAACTGAAGCTTTCTTT.